This T cell receptor beta chain was profiled in a study of technical replicates of blood from four donors. Clones were read by immunoSEQ multiplex PCR, and TCRdb kept only the in-frame ones, dropping some. Of 50,000 to 80,000 clones in the sample, more than 75% were seen once. Germline V gene data show CDR1 as SGHRS and CDR2 as YFSETQ. V was cut by 4 bases and J by 4 bases, with 16 bases left in between. CDR3 size: 15 residues. This clonotype was obtained from a human donor in good health. Some clones in this sample may be carry-over from other donors' samples. Sequenced sample: PBMCs. The chain couples TRBV5-1 to TRBJ2-3; D may be TRBD1 (6 bases). The CDR3 sequence: CASSLGQLRADTQYF. CDR3 nucleotide sequence: TGCGCCAGCAGCCTAGGACAGCTGAGGGCAGATACGCAGTATTTT.